This T cell receptor (beta chain) emerged from a study of cytomegalovirus exposure and HLA in healthy donors. The sample holds a few counts of this clone. The antigen remains undetermined. The study ran its PCR with 60 Vbeta and 13 Jbeta primers. Profiled with immunoSEQ multiplex PCR; TCRdb holds only in-frame clones, not every one. The data show over 150,000 clones, with 80% seen just once and approximately 8.7% held by the top ten. The CDR3 extends over 15 amino acids. The V and J ends lost 6 bases and 3 bases, in that order; junction bases with no gene match: 9. The V gene's germline CDR1 is LNHDA and CDR2 SQIVND (reference sequence). Regarding the study as a whole: Reports indicated that the classifier achieved high specificity and sensitivity in diagnosing cytomegalovirus status.

Sequenced input: PBMCs. V usage is TRBV19 and J usage is TRBJ2-7, with 9 bases matching TRBD1. This clonotype was obtained from a man younger than 35 in good health and CMV-seropositive. CDR3 region: CASRKGQGKNYEQYF. The CDR3 nucleotides read TGTGCCAGTAGAAAAGGACAGGGGAAAAACTACGAGCAGTACTTC.